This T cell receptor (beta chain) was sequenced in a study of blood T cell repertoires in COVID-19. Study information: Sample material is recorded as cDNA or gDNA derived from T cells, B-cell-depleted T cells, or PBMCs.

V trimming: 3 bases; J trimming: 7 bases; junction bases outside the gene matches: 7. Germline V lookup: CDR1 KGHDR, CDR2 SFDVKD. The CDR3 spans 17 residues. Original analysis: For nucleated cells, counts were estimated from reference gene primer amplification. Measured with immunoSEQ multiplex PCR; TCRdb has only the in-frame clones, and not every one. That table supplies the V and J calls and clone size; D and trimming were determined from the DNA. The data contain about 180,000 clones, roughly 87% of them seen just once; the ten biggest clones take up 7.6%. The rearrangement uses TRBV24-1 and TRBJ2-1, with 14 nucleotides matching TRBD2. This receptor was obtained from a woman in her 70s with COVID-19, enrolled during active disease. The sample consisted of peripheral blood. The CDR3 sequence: CATSDPGTSGSRNEQFF. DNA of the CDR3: TGTGCCACCAGTGATCCTGGGACTAGCGGGAGTCGAAATGAGCAGTTCTTC.